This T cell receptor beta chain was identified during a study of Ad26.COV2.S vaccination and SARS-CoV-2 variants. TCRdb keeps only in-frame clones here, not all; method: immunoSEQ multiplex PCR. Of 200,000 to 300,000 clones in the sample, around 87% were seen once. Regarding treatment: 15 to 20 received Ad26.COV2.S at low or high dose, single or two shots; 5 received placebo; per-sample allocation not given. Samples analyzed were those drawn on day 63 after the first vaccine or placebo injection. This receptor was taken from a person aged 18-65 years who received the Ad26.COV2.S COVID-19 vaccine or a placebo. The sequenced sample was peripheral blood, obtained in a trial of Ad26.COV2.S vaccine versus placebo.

The CDR3 nucleotides are TGTGCCAGTAGTATGACAGGCTCAAATTCACCCCTCCACTTT. This sequence encodes CASSMTGSNSPLHF. This chain links TRBV19 with TRBJ1-6; D perhaps matches TRBD1 (6 bases). V was pared by 3 bases and J by 7 bases, with 10 bases between. CDR3 size: 14 residues. CDR1 is LNHDA and CDR2 is SQIVND in the germline V gene (reference sequence).